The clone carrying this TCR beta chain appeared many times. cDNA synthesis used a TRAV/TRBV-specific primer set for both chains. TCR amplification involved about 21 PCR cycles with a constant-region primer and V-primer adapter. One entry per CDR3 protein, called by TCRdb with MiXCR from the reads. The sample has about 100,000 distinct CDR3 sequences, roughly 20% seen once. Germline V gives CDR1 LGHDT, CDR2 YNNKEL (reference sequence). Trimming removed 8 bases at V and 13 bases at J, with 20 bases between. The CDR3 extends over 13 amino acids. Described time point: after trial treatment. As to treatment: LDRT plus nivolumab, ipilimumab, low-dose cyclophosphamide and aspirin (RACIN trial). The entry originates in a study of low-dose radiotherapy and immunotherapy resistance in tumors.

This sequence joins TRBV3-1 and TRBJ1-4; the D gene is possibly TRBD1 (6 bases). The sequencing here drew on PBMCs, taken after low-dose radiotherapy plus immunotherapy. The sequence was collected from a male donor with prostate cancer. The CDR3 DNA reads TGTGCCAGCCCCTACTTAGGGGGGGGTCGACTGTTTTTT. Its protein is CASPYLGGGRLFF.